A selection of T cell receptor beta chains follows, all from one sample in a study of immune evolution from preneoplasia to lung adenocarcinoma. Measured with immunoSEQ multiplex PCR; TCRdb has only the in-frame clones, and not every one. The sample has 8,000 to 9,500 clones; about four fifths are singletons. Sequences were obtained from FFPE minimally invasive lung adenocarcinoma tissue. These receptors originate from a person aged 65 to 79 with lung adenocarcinoma. Each CDR3 is given without its conserved first and last residue.

J gene	V gene	CDR3 protein
TRBJ2-2	TRBV7-9	ASSLGGNRGRDTGELF
TRBJ2-7	TRBV10-2	ASTTGTSGFLFYEQY
TRBJ1-2	TRBV5-1	ASKSLGQEKSGRGYT
TRBJ2-2	TRBV7-9	ASSPDLDAGELF
TRBJ2-1	TRBV11-2	ASSFLGLNNEQF
TRBJ1-1	TRBV6-1	ASSWTGNTEAF
TRBJ1-4	TRBV6-5	ASSYRDRDEKLF
TRBJ2-2	TRBV18	ASSSSGSDTGELF
TRBJ2-3	TRBV18	ASSQLSGQLSDTQY
TRBJ1-2	TRBV5-1	ASSSQGADYGYT
TRBJ1-1	TRBV7-9	ASSPRQGAPMNTEAF
TRBJ2-5	TRBV6-5	ASSYWQNQETQY
TRBJ2-1	TRBV25-1	ASSELRQGGLSEQF